One sample yielded the 10 T cell receptor beta chains listed below, sequenced in a study of beta chain features in type 1 diabetes. The authors reverse transcribed all of the isolated RNA, so sequencing captured expressed TCRB transcripts. Sequencing used immunoSEQ multiplex PCR; TCRdb keeps in-frame clones, though not all of them. This table has about 620,000 clones, roughly 16% appearing once. Sample: naive CD4+ T cells from blood. The receptors were sampled from a man aged 18 to 29 in good health.

This clone was observed a handful of times. J is TRBJ1-4 and V is TRBV4-1; D is unclear. V was shortened by 1 base and J by 6 bases, with 15 bases between the two germline ends. The germline V gene encodes CDR1 MGHRA and CDR2 YSYEKL. This CDR3 spans 16 amino acids. The CDR3 loop is CASSQVRGRIDEKLFF. CDR3 coding DNA: TGCGCCAGCAGCCAAGTAAGAGGCCGTATAGATGAAAAACTGTTTTTT.

The rearrangement uses TRBV18 and TRBJ2-7; D unclear. Germline V gives CDR1 KGHSH, CDR2 LQKENI. The CDR3 spans 11 residues. V was clipped by 3 bases and J by 6 bases, with 6 bases between them. As DNA, the CDR3 is TGTGCCAGCTCACCCAAGGTCGAGCAGTACTTC. This codes for CASSPKVEQYF.

This clone was picked up a small number of times. V gene TRBV7-9 combines with J gene TRBJ1-1; 7 bases fit TRBD1. Germline CDR1 is SEHNR and CDR2 is FQNEAQ (reference sequence). V lost 5 bases, J lost 5 bases, and 11 bases stayed unmatched. The CDR3 length is 15 residues. In DNA form, the CDR3 reads TGTGCCAGCAGCCTACAACGGCAGGGGGATACTGAAGCTTTCTTT. This codes for CASSLQRQGDTEAFF.

CDR3 sequence: CANGQGWGETQYF. The CDR3 DNA reads TGTGCCAACGGACAGGGATGGGGGGAGACCCAGTACTTC. The chain employs TRBV10-3 and TRBJ2-5, with 8 bases matching TRBD1. The CDR3 is made up of 13 amino acids. With 10 bases clipped from V and 5 bases from J, the junction kept 9 bases outside the gene matches. Germline-derived CDR1 and CDR2 are ENHRY and SYGVKD.

The J gene is TRBJ2-7, the V gene TRBV7-2, with TRBD2 matching 12 bases. The CDR3 is 15 residues long. Germline loops: CDR1 SGHTA, CDR2 FQGNSA. V lost 5 bases and J lost 3; bases outside the gene matches: 5. The CDR3 DNA is TGTGCCAGCAGCCGAAGACTAGCGGGGGACTACGAGCAGTACTTC. Translating gives CASSRRLAGDYEQYF.

This clone was detected a few times. The chain links TRBV6-6 to TRBJ2-7, with 10 bases identical to TRBD2. After removal of 6 bases from V and 0 bases from J, the junction contained 2 bases not matched to a gene. Germline values: CDR1 MNHNY, CDR2 SVGAGI (reference sequence). The CDR3 loop spans 14 amino acids. CDR3 sequence reads: CASRIAGGSYEQYF. In DNA, the CDR3 is TGTGCCAGCAGGATAGCGGGAGGCTCCTACGAGCAGTACTTC.

This clone came up a few times. Here the CDR3 DNA reads TGCAGTGCTAGGAATAACTACGAGCAGTACTTC. This sequence encodes CSARNNYEQYF. The rearrangement joins TRBV20-1 to TRBJ2-7; D unclear. V was trimmed by 3 bases and J by 3 bases, leaving 6 bases between them. The CDR3 runs 11 residues. From germline, CDR1 is DFQATT and CDR2 SNEGSKA (reference sequence).

The chain uses TRBV9 and TRBJ2-2; maybe TRBD2 (5 bases). The V end lost 3 bases, the J end lost 1 base, and 7 bases lay between the germline ends. The CDR3 loop spans 14 amino acids. Germline CDR1 is SGDLS and CDR2 is YYNGEE. For the CDR3, the DNA is TGTGCCAGCAGCGCGGGGTTGAACACCGGGGAGCTGTTTTTT. Amino acids: CASSAGLNTGELFF.

In its sample, this clone was seen a few times. The J gene is TRBJ2-5, the V gene TRBV10-3, with 11 nucleotides matching TRBD1. The V gene end was trimmed by 6 bases and the J gene end by 2 bases; junction bases not matched to a gene: 8. Germline lookup yields CDR1 ENHRY and CDR2 SYGVKD. The CDR3 has 16 residues. The CDR3 loop is CAISGRTGGKQETQYF. The CDR3 DNA reads as TGTGCCATCAGCGGACGGACAGGGGGCAAGCAAGAGACCCAGTACTTC.

The J gene is TRBJ2-3, the V gene TRBV10-3; D is unclear. The V gene's germline CDR1 is ENHRY and CDR2 SYGVKD. V was cut by 6 bases and J by 5 bases, with 15 bases left in between. The CDR3 is 14 amino acids. The CDR3 is CAIRTIRSGDTQYF. CDR3 nucleotide sequence: TGTGCCATCAGAACCATTAGATCTGGAGATACGCAGTATTTT.